This TCR beta chain was documented in a study of cytomegalovirus exposure and HLA in healthy donors. Study context: About 85 million unique TCRs from HLA-typed donors were held in an early release of data. Of 398 genotyped donors, about 80% clustered with self-reported Caucasian donors. Findings and limits, study-wide: Analysis performed later found 16,000 or so TCR beta sequences associated with HLA alleles at 0.05 false discovery rate. In a later analysis, V- and J-gene trimming of beta chains associated with a DCLRE1C missense variant, replicated independently.

This CDR3 has 16 amino acids. Germline trimming cut 4 bases from V and 0 bases from J; bases unmatched to any gene: 5. Germline V gene lookup returns CDR1 ENHRY and CDR2 SYGVKD. Comment on this clone: The antigen is not known.

It was with 60 Vbeta and 13 Jbeta primers that the PCR ran. Only in-frame clones appear in the TCRdb table, and some are missing; sequencing was by immunoSEQ multiplex PCR. The sample includes 180,000 or so clones, approximately 85% seen only once; the top ten take approximately 9.4%. The sequenced sample was PBMCs. The V gene is TRBV10-3, the J gene TRBJ1-3; TRBD1 agrees at 8 bases. This clonotype was sampled from a man aged 18 to 35 in good health and CMV-seropositive. CDR3 nucleotides: TGTGCCATCAGTGCCCGGACAGGGATCTCTGGAAACACCATATATTTT. It specifies CAISARTGISGNTIYF.